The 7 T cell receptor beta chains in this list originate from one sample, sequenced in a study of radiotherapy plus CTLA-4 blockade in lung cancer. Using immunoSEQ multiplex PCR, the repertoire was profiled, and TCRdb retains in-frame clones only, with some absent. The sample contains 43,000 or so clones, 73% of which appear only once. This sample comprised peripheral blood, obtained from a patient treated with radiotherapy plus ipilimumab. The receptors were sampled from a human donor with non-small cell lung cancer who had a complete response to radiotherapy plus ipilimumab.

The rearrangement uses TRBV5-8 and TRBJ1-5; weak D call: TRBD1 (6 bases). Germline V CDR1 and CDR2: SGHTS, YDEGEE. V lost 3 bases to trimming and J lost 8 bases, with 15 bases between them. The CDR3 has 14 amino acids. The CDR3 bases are TGTGCCAGCAGCTCAAACAGGGTACTAAAGCCCCAGCATTTT. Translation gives CASSSNRVLKPQHF.

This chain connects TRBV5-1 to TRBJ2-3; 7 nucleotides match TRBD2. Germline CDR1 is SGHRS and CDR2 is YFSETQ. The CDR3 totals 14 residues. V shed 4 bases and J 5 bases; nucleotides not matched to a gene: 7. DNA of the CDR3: TGCGCCAGCAGCAGCGCGGGAGATGTAGATACGCAGTATTTT. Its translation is CASSSAGDVDTQYF.

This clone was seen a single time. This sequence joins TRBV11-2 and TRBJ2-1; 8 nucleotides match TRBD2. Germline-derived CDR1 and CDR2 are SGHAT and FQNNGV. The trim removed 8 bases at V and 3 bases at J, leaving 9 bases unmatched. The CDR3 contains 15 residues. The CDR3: CASHRGGASYNEQFF. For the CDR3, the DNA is TGTGCCAGCCACCGGGGGGGGGCAAGCTACAATGAGCAGTTCTTC.

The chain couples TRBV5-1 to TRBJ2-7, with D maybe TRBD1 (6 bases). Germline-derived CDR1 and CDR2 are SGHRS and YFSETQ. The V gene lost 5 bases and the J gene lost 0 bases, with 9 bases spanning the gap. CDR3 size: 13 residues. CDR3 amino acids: CASRQGSSYEQYF. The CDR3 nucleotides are TGCGCCAGCAGACAGGGCTCCTCCTACGAGCAGTACTTC.

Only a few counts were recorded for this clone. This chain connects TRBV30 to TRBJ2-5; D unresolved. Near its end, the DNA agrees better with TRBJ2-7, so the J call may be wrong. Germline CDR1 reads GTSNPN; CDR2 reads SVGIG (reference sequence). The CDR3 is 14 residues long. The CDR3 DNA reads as TGTGCCTGGGGAGATACGGTGACTTACTACGAGCAGTACTTC. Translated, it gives CAWGDTVTYYEQYF.

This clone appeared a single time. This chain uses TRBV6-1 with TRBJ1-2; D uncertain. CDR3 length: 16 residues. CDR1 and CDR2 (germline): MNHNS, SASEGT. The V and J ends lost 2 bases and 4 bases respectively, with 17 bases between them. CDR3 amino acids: CASSEWVTVPSYGYTF. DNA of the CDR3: TGTGCCAGCAGTGAATGGGTTACGGTCCCTAGCTATGGCTACACCTTC.

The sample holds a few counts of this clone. The CDR3 coding sequence is TGTGCCAGCAGTCCTATGACAGAGTTCTCACCCCTCCACTTT. It is translated as CASSPMTEFSPLHF. The genes are TRBV28 and TRBJ1-6; TRBD1 might be the D (5 bases). From germline, CDR1 is MDHEN and CDR2 SYDVKM. V was pared by 5 bases and J by 10 bases, with 15 bases between. The CDR3 consists of 14 residues.